In this sample, the clone carrying this T cell receptor (beta chain) turned up a few times. The data are from a study of CD8+CD57+ T cells in acquired aplastic anemia. Germline V CDR1 and CDR2: SGHRS, YFSETQ. V gave up 7 bases and J gave up 2 bases; unmatched junction bases: 2. The CDR3 consists of 14 residues. The template for TCR beta VDJ and CDR3 sequence profiling was genomic DNA. TCRdb processed the reads anew with MiXCR; each CDR3 protein has one entry. The table lists hundreds of thousands of distinct CDR3 sequences, about a third of them singletons. Patients chosen for sequencing had CD8+CD57+ cells that had expanded, as shown by flow cytometry.

This chain uses TRBV5-1 with TRBJ2-3; TRBD1 agrees at 12 bases. The TCR comes from a human donor with aplastic anemia. Input material: sorted CD4+, CD8+, or CD8+CD57+ T cells (not recorded which) from PBMCs. The CDR3 is CASGTGGLTDTQYF. In DNA, the CDR3 is TGCGCCAGCGGGACAGGGGGCCTCACAGATACGCAGTATTTT. Combining the CDR3 with reference TRBV5-1 and TRBJ2-3 gives the whole variable domain KAGVTQTPRYLIKTRGQQVTLSCSPISGHRSVSWYQQTPGQGLQFLFEYFSETQRNKGNFPGRFSGRQFSNSRSEMNVSTLELGDSALYLCASGTGGLTDTQYFGPGTRLTVL.